Shown below are 20 T cell receptor beta chains from a single sample sequenced in a study of cytomegalovirus exposure and HLA in healthy donors. This PCR relied on a set of 60 Vbeta primers and 13 Jbeta primers. Profiling relied on immunoSEQ multiplex PCR, and the TCRdb table lists in-frame clones only, not all of them. The sample carries over 200,000 clones, around 85% recorded once. The sample consisted of PBMCs. Receptors originate from a human donor in good health.

V and J are TRBV30 and TRBJ2-7; TRBD2 agrees at 9 bases. CDR3 length: 15 amino acids. Germline-derived CDR1 and CDR2 are GTSNPN and SVGIG (reference sequence). V lost 7 bases to trimming and J lost 3 bases; unmatched junction nucleotides: 13. DNA of the CDR3: TGTGCCTCGACTAGCGGTGAGTCCCTTGACTACGAGCAGTACTTC. Protein: CASTSGESLDYEQYF.

A remark on this clone: One end of the junction is discordant with germline, which a read error may explain. This CDR3 is CTSRRTGDEKLFF. DNA for the CDR3: TGTACCAGCAGGAGGACAGGAGATGAAAAACTGTTTTTT. The rearrangement links TRBV6-5 to TRBJ1-4, with TRBD1 matching over 7 bases. This CDR3 has 13 residues. The germline V gene has CDR1 MNHEY and CDR2 SVGAGI.

The gene calls are TRBV10-3 and TRBJ1-4, with D perhaps matching TRBD1 (6 bases). The CDR3 loop spans 14 amino acids. Looked up from germline, CDR1 is ENHRY and CDR2 is SYGVKD. V was pared by 3 bases and J by 8 bases, with 13 bases between. CDR3 coding DNA: TGTGCCATCAGTGACAGGGGAGGGGGGGAAAAACTGTTTTTT. Amino acids: CAISDRGGGEKLFF.

The rearrangement joins TRBV29-1 to TRBJ2-7, with 10 bases fitting TRBD1. Per the germline V gene, CDR1 is SQVTM and CDR2 is ANQGSEA. V was pared by 6 bases and J by 0 bases, with 14 bases of the junction left unmatched. This CDR3 has 17 amino acids. The CDR3 protein is CSVAGTGDGKSSYEQYF. The CDR3 DNA reads as TGCAGCGTAGCCGGGACAGGGGACGGGAAGAGCTCCTACGAGCAGTACTTC.

This rearrangement joins TRBV20-1 to TRBJ2-7; D is perhaps TRBD2 (5 bases). The germline V and J ends were trimmed by 5 bases and 2 bases, with 7 bases remaining between them. CDR1 and CDR2 (germline): DFQATT, SNEGSKA (reference sequence). CDR3 size: 11 residues. For the CDR3, the DNA is TGCAGTGCTGGGCGGGCCTACGAGCAGTACTTC. Translation: CSAGRAYEQYF.

V gene TRBV12-5 combines with J gene TRBJ2-3; 8 bases agree with TRBD2. The CDR3 consists of 18 residues. Germline V gene data show CDR1 as LGHNT and CDR2 as FRNRAP. The junction had 9 bases not matched to a gene; V was cut back by 1 base and J by 0 bases. The CDR3 here is CASGLGPIAGISTDTQYF. CDR3 DNA: TGTGCTAGTGGTTTGGGCCCAATAGCGGGAATTAGCACAGATACGCAGTATTTT.

This CDR3 is CASSIVTSGQETQYF. CDR3 nucleotides: TGTGCCAGTAGTATAGTCACTAGCGGGCAAGAGACCCAGTACTTC. V is TRBV19 and J is TRBJ2-5; TRBD2 matches 9 bases. CDR3 length: 15 residues. The trim removed 1 base at V and 2 bases at J, leaving 2 bases unmatched. Per the germline V gene, CDR1 is LNHDA and CDR2 is SQIVND (reference sequence).

The chain carries TRBV19 and TRBJ1-1; 9 nucleotides line up with TRBD1. V gave up 4 bases and J gave up 1 base; unmatched junction bases: 4. CDR3 length equals 15 residues. CDR1 is LNHDA and CDR2 is SQIVND in the germline V gene (reference sequence). The CDR3 DNA sequence: TGTGCCAGTAGTAGACCGGACAGGGGGAACACTGAAGCTTTCTTT. As protein: CASSRPDRGNTEAFF.

The chain joins TRBV7-2 to TRBJ2-3, with 8 bases fitting TRBD2. This CDR3 region has 14 residues. V trimming: 5 bases; J trimming: 4 bases; junction bases outside the gene matches: 5. CDR1 and CDR2 (germline): SGHTA, FQGNSA. The CDR3 region is CASSAGLVSDTQYF. The CDR3 DNA reads as TGTGCCAGCAGCGCGGGACTAGTCTCAGATACGCAGTATTTT.

This clone was counted ten times or more. This chain links TRBV7-9 with TRBJ1-2, with TRBD1 matching 8 bases. The V gene's germline CDR1 is SEHNR and CDR2 FQNEAQ (reference sequence). CDR3 length equals 13 residues. Trimming cost V 5 bases and J 7 bases; bases outside gene matches: 6. The CDR3 reads CASSPTGEVGYTF. Here the CDR3 DNA reads TGTGCCAGCAGCCCGACAGGGGAGGTTGGCTACACCTTC.

The chain uses TRBV25-1 and TRBJ2-3; 9 bases are shared with TRBD2. The CDR3 is made up of 16 amino acids. The germline gives CDR1 MGHDK, CDR2 SYGVNS. The V segment lost 6 bases and the J segment 5 bases; nucleotides outside the gene matches: 12. The CDR3 spells CASRGRGTSNGDTQYF. CDR3 nucleotide sequence: TGTGCCAGCAGGGGCCGAGGGACTAGCAACGGAGATACGCAGTATTTT. Full variable domain (remainder filled in from reference TRBV25-1 and TRBJ2-3): EADIYQTPRYLVIGTGKKITLECSQTMGHDKMYWYQQDPGMELHLIHYSYGVNSTEKGDLSSESTVSRIRTEHFPLTLESARPSHTSQYLCASRGRGTSNGDTQYFGPGTRLTVL.

The CDR3 DNA is TGTGCCAGCAGCTTAGGCCCGGGAGCCAGTAATCAGCCCCAGCATTTT. This sequence encodes CASSLGPGASNQPQHF. This chain uses TRBV7-9 with TRBJ1-5; D ambiguous. V was pared by 1 base and J by 4 bases, with 14 bases between. The CDR3 runs 16 residues. Germline assignment: CDR1 SEHNR and CDR2 FQNEAQ (reference sequence). Complete variable domain (other parts from reference TRBV7-9 and TRBJ1-5): DTGVSQNPRHKITKRGQNVTFRCDPISEHNRLYWYRQTLGQGPEFLTYFQNEAQLEKSRLLSDRFSAERPKGSFSTLEIQRTEQGDSAMYLCASSLGPGASNQPQHFGDGTRLSIL.

This clone was observed a handful of times. The chain is built from TRBV6-1 and TRBJ1-3; D not resolved. V lost 6 bases and J 0 bases, leaving 9 bases between the germline ends. The germline CDR1 and CDR2 sequences are MNHNS and SASEGT. This CDR3 contains 14 residues. In DNA form, the CDR3 reads TGTGCCAGCAGAAGACTGCACTCTGGAAACACCATATATTTT. Its protein product is CASRRLHSGNTIYF.

The chain couples TRBV7-9 to TRBJ1-2; 10 bases are a match to TRBD1. V shed 4 bases, J shed 2 bases, and the junction held 7 bases outside the gene matches. This CDR3 contains 16 residues. Germline V gene lookup returns CDR1 SEHNR and CDR2 FQNEAQ (reference sequence). CDR3 DNA sequence: TGTGCCAGCAGCTACGGACCGGGACAGGGGAACTATGGCTACACCTTC. Residues: CASSYGPGQGNYGYTF.

The CDR3 DNA reads as TGTGCCAGCAGCTTAGCTAGCGGCAGCACAGATACGCAGTATTTT. It encodes CASSLASGSTDTQYF. This chain links TRBV7-6 with TRBJ2-3; D perhaps matches TRBD2 (6 bases). The CDR3 covers 15 residues. Per the germline V gene, CDR1 is SGHVS and CDR2 is FNYEAQ. V was trimmed by 0 bases and J by 0 bases, leaving 7 bases between them.

A remark on this clone: The same CDR3 can be traced to other DNA sequences in this sample. This sequence joins TRBV15 and TRBJ2-3, with 8 bases matching TRBD2. The CDR3 runs 16 residues. Losses at the gene ends were 0 bases for V and 3 bases for J; bases not matched to a gene: 5. The germline V gene encodes CDR1 LNHNV and CDR2 YYDKDF (reference sequence). The CDR3 coding sequence is TGTGCCACCAGCAGAGAGGTATCGGGGGGGACAGATACGCAGTATTTT. This encodes CATSREVSGGTDTQYF.

The chain has TRBV18 and TRBJ2-2, with 8 bases lining up with TRBD2. The junction had 7 bases not matched to a gene; V was cut back by 3 bases and J by 4 bases. CDR1 is KGHSH and CDR2 is LQKENI in the germline V gene. The CDR3 sequence is 16 residues long. In nucleotides, the CDR3 is TGTGCCAGCTCACCGGCGAGCGGGGGCATCACCGGGGAGCTGTTTTTT. Its translation: CASSPASGGITGELFF. The full variable domain, rest sourced from reference TRBV18 and TRBJ2-2, is NAGVMQNPRHLVRRRGQEARLRCSPMKGHSHVYWYRQLPEEGLKFMVYLQKENIIDESGMPKERFSAEFPKEGPSILRIQQVVRGDSAAYFCASSPASGGITGELFFGEGSRLTVL.

This clone was seen only once. This chain connects TRBV5-1 to TRBJ2-1, with 12 bases fitting TRBD2. V shed 0 bases and J 7 bases; nucleotides not matched to a gene: 5. The CDR3 totals 16 residues. The V gene's germline CDR1 is SGHRS and CDR2 YFSETQ. The DNA for the CDR3 is TGCGCCAGCAGCTTGGAGCTAGCGGGAGGGCCGAATGAGCAGTTCTTC. Its translation is CASSLELAGGPNEQFF. Using reference TRBV5-1 and TRBJ2-1 for the parts outside the CDR3, the full variable domain is KAGVTQTPRYLIKTRGQQVTLSCSPISGHRSVSWYQQTPGQGLQFLFEYFSETQRNKGNFPGRFSGRQFSNSRSEMNVSTLELGDSALYLCASSLELAGGPNEQFFGPGTRLTVL.

Of note for this clone: This sample includes further DNA sequences coding for the same CDR3. The rearrangement links TRBV19 to TRBJ1-5; no definite D call. This CDR3 has 13 amino acids. The V end was cut by 5 bases, the J end by 0 bases, with 5 bases between. Germline CDR1 is LNHDA and CDR2 is SQIVND (reference sequence). CDR3 nucleotides: TGTGCCAGTAGTCTTAATAGCAATCAGCCCCAGCATTTT. It encodes CASSLNSNQPQHF.

The genes are TRBV29-1 and TRBJ2-5; a weak D match, TRBD2 (5 bases). Deletions cut 0 bases from V and 7 bases from J, with 15 bases between. The CDR3 is 14 residues long. CDR1 and CDR2 from the germline V gene are SQVTM and ANQGSEA. The CDR3 is CSVEDPASKRTQYF. The CDR3 coding sequence is TGCAGCGTTGAAGATCCCGCTAGCAAAAGGACCCAGTACTTC.